Sequencing of this T cell receptor beta chain was carried out in a study of identical twins. Regarding the study as a whole: Modelling underestimated the level of out-of-frame TCR alpha sharing observed in monozygotic twins. Reduced insertions were recorded for abundant cord blood beta clonotypes, with no such pattern in memory repertoires.

TCRdb recomputed calls from the 5' RACE reads with MiXCR, one row per CDR3 protein. Among roughly 690,000 distinct CDR3 sequences listed, 5.5% to 6.5% were seen once. This clonotype was seen a handful of times. Its antigen is unknown. CDR3 length equals 16 residues. Trimming removed 1 base from V and 0 bases from J, with 12 bases in between. CDR1 SGHVS and CDR2 FNYEAQ come from the germline V gene. The V gene is TRBV7-6, the J gene TRBJ1-1, with TRBD1 as a possible D gene (6 bases). Material: naive T cells sorted from blood. This receptor was taken from a man between 18 and 29 years old in good health. DNA for the CDR3: TGTGCCAGCAGCTTAGGTCCGGGGACAATGAACACTGAAGCTTTCTTT. It is translated as CASSLGPGTMNTEAFF. The entire variable domain, with the rest obtained from reference TRBV7-6 and TRBJ1-1, is as follows: GAGVSQSPRYKVTKRGQDVALRCDPISGHVSLYWYRQALGQGPEFLTYFNYEAQQDKSGLPNDRFSAERPEGSISTLTIQRTEQRDSAMYRCASSLGPGTMNTEAFFGQGTRLTVV.